A selection of T cell receptor beta chains follows, all from one sample in a study of identical twins. TCRdb passed the 5' RACE reads through MiXCR, listing each CDR3 protein once. The repertoire includes a few hundred thousand distinct CDR3 sequences, roughly an eighth of them detected once, and 4% to 5% sits in the top ten. This same sample was also part of a study on yellow fever vaccine responses in identical twins.

Sequencing used memory (CD45RO+) T cells sorted from blood. The source of these receptors is a woman between 18 and 29 years old in good health. Each CDR3 is given with its conserved first and last residue. The order of the fields is D gene, clone size, J gene, V gene, CDR3 DNA, CDR3 protein. D genes are given only for firm matches. The size field is filled for only some rows; it gives once, few, many or a size class.

- few TRBJ1-1 TRBV20-1 TGCAGTGCTAGGTCCGGGAATTCCTTGAACACTGAAGCTTTCTTT CSARSGNSLNTEAFF
- many TRBJ2-5 TRBV29-1 TGCAGCGTTGTCTCATGGGAGACCCAGTACTTC CSVVSWETQYF
- few TRBJ2-5 TRBV29-1 TGCAGCGTTGCCGCGTACCAAGAGACCCAGTACTTC CSVAAYQETQYF
TRBD1 few TRBJ1-2 TRBV7-9 TGTGCCAGCAGCTTTTTGGTCGCAGGGGGGAACTATGGCTACACCTTC CASSFLVAGGNYGYTF
TRBD1 many TRBJ2-7 TRBV4-2 TGTGCCAGCAGCCAAGATGGGACAGGGAACTACGAGCAGTACTTC CASSQDGTGNYEQYF
- - TRBJ2-1 TRBV3-1 TGTGCCAGCAGCCTCCAGAACAATGAGCAGTTCTTC CASSLQNNEQFF
- few TRBJ1-2 TRBV9 TGTGCCAGCAGCGAGGGGGGTCTAACGTCTAACTATGGCTACACCTTC CASSEGGLTSNYGYTF
TRBD2 many TRBJ2-1 TRBV29-1 TGCAGCGTCGGGGGGGCCCGTATCAATGAGCAGTTCTTC CSVGGARINEQFF
TRBD2 - TRBJ2-1 TRBV28 TGTGCCAGCAGTTTTGCTAGCGGGAGGGCGTACAATGAGCAGTTCTTC CASSFASGRAYNEQFF
- few TRBJ2-7 TRBV27 TGTGCCAGCAGTTTACACGGGGGAGCTTCCTACGAGCAGTACTTC CASSLHGGASYEQYF
- - TRBJ2-7 TRBV28 TGTGCCAGCAGTTTAGGCAGGGACTTATCCGAGCAGTACTTC CASSLGRDLSEQYF
- few TRBJ2-2 TRBV7-9 TGTGCCAGCAGCTCAATCTCAGCTAACACCGGGGAGCTGTTTTTT CASSSISANTGELFF
- - TRBJ1-1 TRBV12-3/TRBV12-4 TGTGCCAGCACCTCAATCAGTTTGTTCACTGAAGCTTTCTTT CASTSISLFTEAFF
- - TRBJ2-2 TRBV20-1 TGCAGTGCTAACAGACAGACTAACACCGGGGAGCTGTTTTTT CSANRQTNTGELFF
- many TRBJ1-5 TRBV18 TGTGCCAGCTCACAACAGGGAAGCCACAATCAGCCCCAGCATTTT CASSQQGSHNQPQHF
TRBD2 many TRBJ2-1 TRBV29-1 TGCAGCGGGACTAGCGGGAGTAGTGTGAAGCAGTTCTTC CSGTSGSSVKQFF
TRBD2 - TRBJ2-5 TRBV2 TGTGCCAGCAGTCATAGGCTAGCGGGGGAGGAGACCCAGTACTTC CASSHRLAGEETQYF
- - TRBJ2-3 TRBV7-8 TGTGCCAGCAGCCCCAAGGTCGGGACAGATACGCAGTATTTT CASSPKVGTDTQYF
TRBD1 many TRBJ2-3 TRBV6-1 TGTGCCAGCAGCACAGGGGGTTTTACTAATACGCAGTATTTT CASSTGGFTNTQYF
- - TRBJ1-2 TRBV5-1 TGCGCCAGCAGCTTGAATTCCGTCTATGGCTACACCTTC CASSLNSVYGYTF
TRBD1 many TRBJ2-2 TRBV5-6 TGTGCCAGCAGCTTTTCGGACAGGGTATTCACCGGGGAGCTGTTTTTT CASSFSDRVFTGELFF
- few TRBJ2-7 TRBV7-2 TGTGCCAGCAGCGGGGAGGTCCACGAGCAGTACTTC CASSGEVHEQYF
TRBD2 - TRBJ2-2 TRBV20-1 TGCAGTGCCCATCTAGCGGGGGGCATCACCGGGGAGCTGTTTTTT CSAHLAGGITGELFF
TRBD2 - TRBJ2-5 TRBV20-1 TGCAGTAATCTAAGGACAACGGGGGGGCGAGAGACCCAGTACTTC CSNLRTTGGRETQYF
- few TRBJ2-7 TRBV6-2/TRBV6-3 TGTGCCAGCACCCCAAACCGGGACGGAGACTACGAGCAGTACTTC CASTPNRDGDYEQYF
TRBD1 many TRBJ2-1 TRBV12-3/TRBV12-4 TGTGCCAGCAGGTCGGACAGGGTCATTAACAATGAGCAGTTCTTC CASRSDRVINNEQFF
- few TRBJ2-3 TRBV3-1 TGTGCCAGCAGCCAAGAGACTCTCTCCACAGATACGCAGTATTTT CASSQETLSTDTQYF
TRBD2 few TRBJ2-6 TRBV5-1 TGCGCCAGCAGCTTGAGTCTATCGGCGGGGGGCATCTCTGGGGCCAACGTCCTGACTTTC CASSLSLSAGGISGANVLTF